This is a list of T cell receptor beta chains from one sample in a study of CXCR3-negative and CXCR3-positive naive CD8 T cells. For each CDR3 protein, TCRdb gives one entry from its re-call of the 5' RACE reads, without DNA. The sample has 120,000 to 150,000 distinct CDR3 sequences, and its top ten clones hold 0.25% to 0.3%. The sequenced material came from naive CXCR3+ CD8+ T cells from blood. The receptors stem from a human donor in good health. Some clones in this sample may be carry-over from other donors' samples. CDR3s include the opening cysteine and the closing phenylalanine or tryptophan.

J gene,V gene,CDR3 protein
TRBJ2-7,TRBV7-3,CASSLSGAGYEQYF
TRBJ2-7,TRBV10-3,CAISEKRETAYEQYF
TRBJ2-7,TRBV4-1,CASSQDWLQSEQYF
TRBJ1-5,TRBV12-5,CASGLGQANQPQHF
TRBJ2-7,TRBV4-3,CASSQIGCYEQYF
TRBJ2-3,TRBV4-1,CASSPLNADTQYF
TRBJ2-7,TRBV6-6,CASSSGTLDEQYF
TRBJ2-7,TRBV29-1,CSVEKGHEQYF
TRBJ1-1,TRBV7-9,CASSYPPGEGITEGFF
TRBJ1-1,TRBV6-2/TRBV6-3,CASSYLQENTEAFF
TRBJ2-7,TRBV7-8,CASSPGQGAKFYEQYF
TRBJ2-5,TRBV6-6,CASSYGLEETQYF
TRBJ2-7,TRBV9,CASSVGSGPYEQYF
TRBJ2-1,TRBV7-2,CASRSGWGRTQQEQFF
TRBJ1-2,TRBV29-1,CSVEVNGDRDYTGYTF
TRBJ2-1,TRBV7-9,CASTGGRRSYNEQFF
TRBJ1-2,TRBV6-6,CASSSTLLGVSYGYTF
TRBJ2-7,TRBV28,CASEQGAGEQYF
TRBJ2-7,TRBV30,CAWVGVYEQYF
TRBJ2-1,TRBV7-3,CASSPPDLAGSHEQFF
TRBJ2-1,TRBV5-1,CASSLLGDGGNEQFF
TRBJ1-6,TRBV15,CATSRARSSYNSPLHF
TRBJ2-1,TRBV12-3/TRBV12-4,CASTLTGGNEQFF
TRBJ2-1,TRBV5-1,CASSLLAGGAYNEQFF